The T cell receptor beta chain under discussion was sequenced for a study of blood T cell repertoires in COVID-19. Trimming took off 1 base at V and 4 bases at J, with 10 bases between the two ends. CDR3 length equals 14 residues. The germline V gene has CDR1 SGHRS and CDR2 YFSETQ. Authors' methods: Researchers report that nucleated cell counts were estimated from reference gene primer amplification. Assay: immunoSEQ multiplex PCR; the TCRdb copy retains only in-frame clones and omits some. That table gives V, J and clone size, and the DNA gave D and trimming. The sample carries just over 350,000 clones, about 90% recorded once. Cohort assignment relied on participant-reported clinical history.

The source is a woman aged 25 to 45 who had recovered from COVID-19. Sequencing was carried out using PBMCs or T cells enriched from blood (not recorded which). This chain connects TRBV5-1 to TRBJ2-3; D gene uncertain. The CDR3: CASSLSSEADTQYF. In nucleotides, the CDR3 is TGCGCCAGCAGCTTGTCCAGTGAGGCAGATACGCAGTATTTT.